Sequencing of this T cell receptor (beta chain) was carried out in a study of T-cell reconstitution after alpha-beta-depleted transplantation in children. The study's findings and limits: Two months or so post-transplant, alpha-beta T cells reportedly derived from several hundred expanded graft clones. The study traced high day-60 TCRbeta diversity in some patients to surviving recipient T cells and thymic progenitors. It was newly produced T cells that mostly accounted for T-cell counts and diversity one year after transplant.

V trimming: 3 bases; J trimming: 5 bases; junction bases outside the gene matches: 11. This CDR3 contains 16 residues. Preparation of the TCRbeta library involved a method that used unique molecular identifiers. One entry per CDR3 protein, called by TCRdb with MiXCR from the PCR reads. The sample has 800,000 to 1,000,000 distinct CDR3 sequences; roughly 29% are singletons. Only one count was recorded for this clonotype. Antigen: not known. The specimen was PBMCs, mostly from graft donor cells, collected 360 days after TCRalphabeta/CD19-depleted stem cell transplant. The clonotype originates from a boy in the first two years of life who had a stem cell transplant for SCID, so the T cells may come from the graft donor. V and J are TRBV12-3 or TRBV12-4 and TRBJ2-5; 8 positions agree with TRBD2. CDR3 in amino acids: CASSLGRGALRETQYF. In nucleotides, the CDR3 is TGTGCCAGCAGTTTGGGGCGGGGGGCCCTCCGGGAGACCCAGTACTTC.